This note documents a single T cell receptor (beta chain) sequence. The antigen is undetermined. These data belong to a study of cytomegalovirus exposure and HLA in healthy donors. Study-level information: Early released data had about 80 million unique TCRs, all coming from HLA-typed donors. Broader study findings: TCR beta chains numbering more than 150 were designated cytomegalovirus-associated. Within the data, a cluster of highly shared sequence variants was likely a sequencing artifact. A previous analysis found most TCR beta V segments productive roughly 87% or roughly 30% of the time.

The PCR made use of 60 Vbeta and 13 Jbeta primers. Assay used: immunoSEQ multiplex PCR; TCRdb lists only in-frame clones, some missing. The sample has 45,000 or so clones, and its top ten clones hold about a sixth. There are 13 residues in the CDR3. V was shortened by 2 bases and J by 5 bases, with 9 bases between the two germline ends. Germline values: CDR1 MGHDK, CDR2 SYGVNS. The source of this sequence is a male donor in good health and CMV-seronegative. Sequencing was carried out using PBMCs. The rearrangement links TRBV25-1 to TRBJ2-5, with a weak D call TRBD2 (5 bases). CDR3 in DNA: TGTGCCAGCAGTGAAGGACTGGTGGAGACCCAGTACTTC. Its protein product is CASSEGLVETQYF.